The sequence of this T cell receptor beta chain was determined in a study of CXCR3-negative and CXCR3-positive naive CD8 T cells. Across the study: Roughly 1.5 +/- 0.3 million TRB reads came from each library, giving about 135 million in total.

Comment on this clonotype: Its cognate antigen is unknown.

The CDR3 has 15 residues. Germline loops: CDR1 LNHNV, CDR2 YYDKDF (reference sequence). The study's findings and limits: Surface CD5 looked about the same in the naive subsets, so the authors worked out TCR strength from TRB CDR3 properties.

The study made its TRB cDNA libraries by 5' RACE, adding UMI labels. TCRdb re-called the 5' RACE reads, yielding one record per CDR3 amino acid sequence without DNA. The listing contains roughly 40,000 distinct CDR3 sequences. The chain combines TRBV15 with TRBJ1-5. The TCR was taken from a human donor in good health. Some clones in this sample may be carry-over from other donors' samples. Sequences were obtained from memory CD8+ T cells from blood. CDR3 residues: CATSRDGGEVQPQHF.